Described below is a single T cell receptor beta chain sequence and its context. Its antigen is still unknown. The data derive from a study of beta chain features in type 1 diabetes. Study-wide points: All four CD4+ subsets from Type 1 diabetes patients carried moderately but significantly shorter TCRB CDR3s. Patients with type 1 diabetes showed fewer VDJ junction insertions and more deletions.

cDNA synthesis used the whole RNA isolate, giving expressed TCRB sequences. Generated by immunoSEQ multiplex PCR, the TCRdb table keeps only in-frame clones and is missing some. The sample gives 230,000 or so clones, approximately 16% of which show up once; about 0.085% is in the top ten. The material sequenced was naive CD4+ T cells from blood. The TCR sequence derives from a man aged 25 to 40 with type 1 diabetes.

The CDR3 DNA reads as TGCAGCGTTGGGCCACAAGAGGGGATATCCTACGAGCAGTACTTC. Residues: CSVGPQEGISYEQYF. This chain links TRBV29-1 with TRBJ2-7; D is tentatively TRBD1 or TRBD2 (5 bases each). The CDR3 contains 15 residues. Trimming cost V 4 bases and J 1 base, with 17 bases left between them. Germline CDR1 is SQVTM and CDR2 is ANQGSEA.